The T cell receptor beta chain described here comes from a study of T cells in Graves' hyperthyroidism and ophthalmopathy. This clonotype was observed at least ten times. Template material for amplifying TCR beta CDR3 regions consisted of RNA transcripts. A set of HTBI primers served as the primers for a first-round RT-PCR of the TCR CDR3. TCRdb passed the multiplex PCR reads through MiXCR, listing each CDR3 protein once. The sample consists of about 290,000 distinct CDR3 sequences, roughly 13% of them appearing once. CDR3 size: 15 residues. V shed 3 bases and J shed 8 bases, with 15 bases lying between them. Germline V lookup: CDR1 KGHDR, CDR2 SFDVKD.

This receptor was taken from a woman in her thirties or forties with Graves' hyperthyroidism. The sample consisted of blood. The chain combines TRBV24-1 with TRBJ1-4, with a weak D call TRBD1 (6 bases). CDR3 sequence reads: CATSDGGRGSEKLFF. The CDR3 DNA follows: TGTGCCACCAGTGATGGGGGCCGGGGTAGCGAAAAACTGTTTTTT.